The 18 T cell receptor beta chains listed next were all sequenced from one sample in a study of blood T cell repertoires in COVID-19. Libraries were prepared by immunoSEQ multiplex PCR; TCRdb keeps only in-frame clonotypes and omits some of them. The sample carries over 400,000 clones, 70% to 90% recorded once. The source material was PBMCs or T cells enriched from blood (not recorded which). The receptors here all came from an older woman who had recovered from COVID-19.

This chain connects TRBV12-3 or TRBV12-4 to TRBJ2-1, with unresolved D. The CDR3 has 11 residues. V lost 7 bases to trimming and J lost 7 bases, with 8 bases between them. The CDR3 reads CASIARNEQFF. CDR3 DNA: TGTGCCAGCATAGCCCGAAATGAGCAGTTCTTC.

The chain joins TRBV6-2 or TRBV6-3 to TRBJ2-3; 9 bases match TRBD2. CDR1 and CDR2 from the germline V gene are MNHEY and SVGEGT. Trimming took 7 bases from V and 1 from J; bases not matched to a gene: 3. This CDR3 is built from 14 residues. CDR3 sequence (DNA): TGTGCCAGCAACCCTAGCGGGGGCACAGATACGCAGTATTTT. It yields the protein CASNPSGGTDTQYF.

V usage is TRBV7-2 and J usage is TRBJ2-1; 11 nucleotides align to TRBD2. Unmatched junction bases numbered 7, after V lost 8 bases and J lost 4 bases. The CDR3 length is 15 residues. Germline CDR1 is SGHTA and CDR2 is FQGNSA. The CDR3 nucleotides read TGTGCCAGCGCATTAGCGGGGGGGGTATACAATGAGCAGTTCTTC. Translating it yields CASALAGGVYNEQFF.

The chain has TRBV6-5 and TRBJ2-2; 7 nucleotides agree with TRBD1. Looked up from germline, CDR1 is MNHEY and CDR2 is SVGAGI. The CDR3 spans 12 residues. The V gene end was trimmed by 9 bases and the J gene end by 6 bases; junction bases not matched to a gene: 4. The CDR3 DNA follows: TGTGCCAGTATAGGGGGCTCCGGGGAGCTGTTTTTT. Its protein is CASIGGSGELFF.

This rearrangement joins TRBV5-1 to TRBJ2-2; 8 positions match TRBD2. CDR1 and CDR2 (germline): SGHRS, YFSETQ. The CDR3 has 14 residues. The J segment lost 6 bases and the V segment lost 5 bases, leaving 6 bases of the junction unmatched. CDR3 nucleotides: TGCGCCAGCAGTCGCGGGGGGCAGGCCGGGGAGCTGTTTTTT. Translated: CASSRGGQAGELFF.

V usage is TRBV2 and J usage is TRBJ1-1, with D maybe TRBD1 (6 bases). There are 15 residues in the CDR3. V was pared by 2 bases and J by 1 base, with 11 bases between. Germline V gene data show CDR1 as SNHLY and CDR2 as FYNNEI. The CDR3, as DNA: TGTGCCAGCAGTGAAAGAGGGACAACGAACACTGAAGCTTTCTTT. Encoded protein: CASSERGTTNTEAFF.

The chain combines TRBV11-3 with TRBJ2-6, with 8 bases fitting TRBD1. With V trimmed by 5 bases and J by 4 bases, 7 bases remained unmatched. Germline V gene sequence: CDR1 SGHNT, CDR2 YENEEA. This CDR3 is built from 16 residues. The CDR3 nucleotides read TGTGCCAGCAGCCTACGACAGGGGACCGGGGCCAACGTCCTGACTTTC. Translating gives CASSLRQGTGANVLTF.

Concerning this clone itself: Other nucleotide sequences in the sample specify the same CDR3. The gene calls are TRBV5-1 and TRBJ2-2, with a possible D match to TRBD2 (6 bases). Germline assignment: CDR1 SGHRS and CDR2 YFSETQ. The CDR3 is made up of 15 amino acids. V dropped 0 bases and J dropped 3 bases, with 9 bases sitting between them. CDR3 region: CASSLVGGDTGELFF. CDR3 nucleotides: TGCGCCAGCAGCTTGGTCGGGGGAGACACCGGGGAGCTGTTTTTT.

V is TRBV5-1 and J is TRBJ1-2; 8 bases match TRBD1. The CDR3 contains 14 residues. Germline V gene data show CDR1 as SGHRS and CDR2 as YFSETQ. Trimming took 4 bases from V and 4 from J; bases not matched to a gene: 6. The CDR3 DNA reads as TGCGCCAGCAGCGCGGACAGGGCCACCTATGGCTACACCTTC. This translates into CASSADRATYGYTF.

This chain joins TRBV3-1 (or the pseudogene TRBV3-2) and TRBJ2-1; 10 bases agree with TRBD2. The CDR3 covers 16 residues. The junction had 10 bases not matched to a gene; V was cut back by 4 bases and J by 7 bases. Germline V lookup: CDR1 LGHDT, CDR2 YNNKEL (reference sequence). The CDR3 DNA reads TGTGCCAGCAGCCCCTCAGCGGGGGGGCCTCGAAATGAGCAGTTCTTC. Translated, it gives CASSPSAGGPRNEQFF.

The CDR3 spells CASTKNQGAYGYTF. CDR3 in DNA: TGTGCCAGCACCAAAAACCAGGGGGCATATGGCTACACCTTC. The chain links TRBV6-5 to TRBJ1-2; TRBD1 agrees at 8 bases. The CDR3 totals 14 residues. CDR1 and CDR2 from the germline V gene are MNHEY and SVGAGI. The J segment lost 5 bases and the V segment lost 7 bases, leaving 9 bases of the junction unmatched.

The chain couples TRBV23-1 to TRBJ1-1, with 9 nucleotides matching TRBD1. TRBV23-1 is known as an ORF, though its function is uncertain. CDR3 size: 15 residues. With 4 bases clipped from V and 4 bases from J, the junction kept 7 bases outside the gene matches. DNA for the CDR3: TGCGCCAGCAGTCCGGGACAGGGAAAATTCACTGAAGCTTTCTTT. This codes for CASSPGQGKFTEAFF.

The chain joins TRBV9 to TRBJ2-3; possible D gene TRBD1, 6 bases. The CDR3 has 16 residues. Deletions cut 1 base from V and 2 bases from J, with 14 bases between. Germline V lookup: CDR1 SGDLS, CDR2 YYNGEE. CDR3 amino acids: CASSVSQGPNTDTQYF. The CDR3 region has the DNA TGTGCCAGCAGCGTATCACAGGGCCCCAACACAGATACGCAGTATTTT.

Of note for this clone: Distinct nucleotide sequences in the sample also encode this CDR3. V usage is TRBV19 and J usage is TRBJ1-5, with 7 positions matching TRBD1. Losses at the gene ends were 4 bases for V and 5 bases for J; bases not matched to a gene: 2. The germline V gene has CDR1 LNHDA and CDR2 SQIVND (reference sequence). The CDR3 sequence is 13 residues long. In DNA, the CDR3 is TGTGCCAGTAGTAGGGACAGCGATCAGCCCCAGCATTTT. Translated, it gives CASSRDSDQPQHF.

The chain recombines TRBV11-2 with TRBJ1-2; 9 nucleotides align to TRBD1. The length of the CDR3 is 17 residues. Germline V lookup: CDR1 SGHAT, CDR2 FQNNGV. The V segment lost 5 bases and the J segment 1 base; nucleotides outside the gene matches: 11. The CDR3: CASSTGTGTPVNYGYTF. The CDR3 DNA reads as TGTGCCAGCAGCACCGGGACAGGGACCCCCGTTAACTATGGCTACACCTTC.

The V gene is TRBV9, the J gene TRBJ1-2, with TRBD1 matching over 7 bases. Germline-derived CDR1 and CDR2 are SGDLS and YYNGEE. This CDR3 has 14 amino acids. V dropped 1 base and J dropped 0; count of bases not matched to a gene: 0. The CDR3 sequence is CASSVQGANYGYTF. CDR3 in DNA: TGTGCCAGCAGCGTACAGGGGGCTAACTATGGCTACACCTTC. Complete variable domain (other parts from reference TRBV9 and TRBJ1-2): DSGVTQTPKHLITATGQRVTLRCSPRSGDLSVYWYQQSLDQGLQFLIQYYNGEERAKGNILERFSAQQFPDLHSELNLSSLELGDSALYFCASSVQGANYGYTFGSGTRLTVV.

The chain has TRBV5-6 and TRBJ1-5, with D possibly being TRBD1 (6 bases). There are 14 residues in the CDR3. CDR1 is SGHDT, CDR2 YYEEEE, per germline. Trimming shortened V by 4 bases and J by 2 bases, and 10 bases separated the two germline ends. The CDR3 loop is CASSGRGGNQPQHF. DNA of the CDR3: TGTGCCAGCAGCGGCAGGGGAGGCAATCAGCCCCAGCATTTT. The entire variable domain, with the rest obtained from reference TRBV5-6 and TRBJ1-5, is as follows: DAGVTQSPTHLIKTRGQQVTLRCSPKSGHDTVSWYQQALGQGPQFIFQYYEEEERQRGNFPDRFSGHQFPNYSSELNVNALLLGDSALYLCASSGRGGNQPQHFGDGTRLSIL.

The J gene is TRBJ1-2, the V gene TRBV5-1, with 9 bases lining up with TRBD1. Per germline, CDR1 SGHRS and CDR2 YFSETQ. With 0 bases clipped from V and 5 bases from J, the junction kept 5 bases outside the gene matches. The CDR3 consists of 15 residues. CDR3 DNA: TGCGCCAGCAGCTTGGACGGACAGGGGATATATGGCTACACCTTC. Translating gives CASSLDGQGIYGYTF.